This TCR beta chain comes out of a study of blood T cell repertoires in COVID-19 (dated by TCRdb to 2018 to 2020). General notes on the study: Collaborator samples came from the United States, Italy and Spain and covered acute and convalescent phases of COVID-19. The prospective study material was composed of cDNA or gDNA derived from T cells, B-cell-depleted T cells, or PBMCs. Subjects who had been exposed to COVID-19, were actively infected with it, or had recovered from it provided the deeply sampled blood TCRbeta repertoires that made up the dataset. A freely available public database, intended as a resource for researchers studying the immune response to SARS-CoV-2, is where the repertoires were released. The samples were drawn from the first 160 participants of the ongoing ImmuneRACE study and from 950 to 1,500 subjects provided by 6 global collaborators. A de-identified subject ID, COVID-19 status, age in years and sex were almost always included in the sample metadata. Where available, HLA class I and class II types were taken from metadata supplied by the sample provider and were not determined by assay-based typing. Study-level results and caveats: The quantity of clinical and demographic metadata differed by source and by participant and was supplied without curation.

Remarks on this clone: There is no known antigen for this receptor. Base qualities are not provided; no much larger clone lies one nucleotide away. Within the sample, other DNA sequences also encode this same CDR3.

TCRbeta CDR3 regions were amplified from genomic DNA using the immunoSEQ Assay, a bias-controlled multiplex PCR. The source study handled its data this way. The number of nucleated cells in each sample was estimated by amplification of reference gene primers within the assay. Sequence reads were collapsed and filtered to measure the absolute abundance of every unique TCRbeta CDR3 rearrangement. For each sample, productive Simpson clonality was calculated as the square root of Simpson's diversity index across productive rearrangements. In its TCRdb copy, this immuneACCESS table keeps in-frame sequences only and misses some clones. Where compared with another copy, unresolved V genes explain less than half of these, and the others have no known cause. V, J and clone size are those of that table, while D and trimming were read from the DNA. This sample is represented by 270,000 or so clones; around 84% of them were singletons. The top ten clones comprise just over 6.5% of the sample.

Participants in the prospective study were enrolled through a virtual design, were aged about 18 to 90 years, and lived in 24 United States geographic areas. To assign participants to cohorts, the prospective study relied on clinical history that participants themselves reported in a screening survey and a study questionnaire. Exposed participants had been in contact, within 2 weeks of entering the study, with a person who had a PCR-confirmed or clinician-diagnosed case of COVID-19. In the prospective study, mobile phlebotomists collected whole blood, serum and a nasopharyngeal or oropharyngeal swab from each participant. Participants in the prospective study had the option to provide additional blood draws and questionnaires over a roughly 2-month period. Blood samples from the prospective study were shipped frozen or at room temperature prior to DNA extraction. Its CDR3 holds 14 amino acids, cysteine through phenylalanine. The sequence is cut down to CDR3 DNA, 42 bases in frame from base 1. CDR1 and CDR2, looked up from the germline V gene, are KGHSH and LQKENI. Compared with germline, V lacks 3 bases and J lacks 2 bases; bases without a gene match: 3.

The sequencing sample was made of PBMCs or T cells enriched from blood (not recorded which). The chain is encoded by TRBV18 joined to TRBJ1-1; 7 bases in between match TRBD1. The TCR comes from a woman aged 45-65 years who had been exposed to COVID-19. This receptor has the CDR3 CASSPDRLNTEAFF. The nucleotides are TGTGCCAGCTCACCGGACAGGCTTAACACTGAAGCTTTCTTT.